This TCR beta chain originates from a study of blood T cell repertoires in COVID-19. The study assigned cohorts using participant-reported clinical history. Sequenced by immunoSEQ multiplex PCR; TCRdb stores in-frame clones only, minus some. This sample yields some 290,000 clones, of which over 85% are seen a single time; roughly a tenth belongs to the top ten. Germline V CDR1 and CDR2: LGHDT, YNNKEL (reference sequence). The CDR3 is 16 residues long. Trimming cost V 6 bases and J 3 bases; bases outside gene matches: 7. Sequencing was done on a sample of PBMCs or T cells enriched from blood (not recorded which). The chain recombines TRBV3-1 (or the pseudogene TRBV3-2) with TRBJ2-2, with 10 bases identical to TRBD2. The clonotype was recovered from a woman aged 25 to 39 who had recovered from COVID-19. The CDR3 here is CASRASGRADTGELFF. CDR3 bases: TGTGCCAGCAGAGCCAGCGGGAGGGCCGACACCGGGGAGCTGTTTTTT.